This T cell receptor (beta chain) comes out of a study of T-cell reconstitution after alpha-beta-depleted transplantation in children. CDR3 length: 14 amino acids. This clonotype was seen at least ten times. During its preparation, the TCRbeta library received unique molecular identifiers. TCRdb independently ran MiXCR on the PCR reads; one entry per CDR3 protein. The sample carries about 690,000 distinct CDR3 sequences, 16% recorded once. The TCR sequence derives from a human donor who donated a stem cell graft to a child with acute myeloid leukemia. The J gene is TRBJ2-7, the V gene TRBV21-1; the table's TRBD1 call for D was not verified on the DNA. TRBV21-1 is shown as a pseudogene. The sequencing used PBMCs from the stem cell graft donor, collected from the stem cell graft. CDR3 nucleotides: TGTGCCAGCAGCTCTCCGACAGGGGGTCACGAGCAGTACTTC. Protein: CASSSPTGGHEQYF.